Following are 20 T cell receptor beta chains from one sample sequenced in a study of Graves' ophthalmopathy and Graves' hyperthyroidism. The authors amplified TCR beta CDR3 regions, and they did so from RNA transcripts for repertoire sequencing. Second-round multiplex PCR followed a first-round RT-PCR using HTBI primers. One entry per CDR3 protein results from TCRdb running MiXCR on the multiplex PCR reads. The sample has some 1.1 million distinct CDR3 sequences; about two fifths are singletons. The specimen was peripheral blood or thyroid tissue (not recorded which). All receptors come from an adult man with Graves' hyperthyroidism.

This clonotype was recorded at least ten times. This chain joins TRBV20-1 and TRBJ2-5; 9 positions agree with TRBD2. This CDR3 has 17 residues. The V and J ends lost 0 bases and 3 bases, in that order; junction bases with no gene match: 11. Germline-derived CDR1 and CDR2 are DFQATT and SNEGSKA (reference sequence). DNA for the CDR3: TGCAGTGCTAGAGATGGTTGGGGCGGGGGGGCTAAAGAGACCCAGTACTTC. This gives the protein CSARDGWGGGAKETQYF.

The gene calls are TRBV7-2 and TRBJ2-7, with a weak D call TRBD1 (5 bases). The CDR3 is made up of 17 amino acids. The V gene's germline CDR1 is SGHTA and CDR2 FQGNSA. V lost 5 bases and J lost 2, with 22 bases in between. The CDR3 sequence is CASSTKGFGRVAYEQYF. The CDR3 coding sequence is TGTGCCAGCAGCACCAAAGGCTTTGGCAGGGTAGCCTACGAGCAGTACTTC.

This chain links TRBV7-8 with TRBJ2-5; TRBD2 matches at 11 bases. CDR1 is SGHVS and CDR2 is FQNEAQ in the germline V gene. The length of the CDR3 is 13 residues. Germline trimming cut 11 bases from V and 4 bases from J; bases unmatched to any gene: 6. This chain's CDR3 is CACSGGARETQYF. Here the CDR3 DNA reads TGTGCCTGTAGCGGGGGGGCCCGAGAGACCCAGTACTTC.

The V and J genes are TRBV19 and TRBJ1-1; TRBD1 might be the D (6 bases). This CDR3 is built from 14 residues. Trimming removed 0 bases from V and 5 bases from J, with 10 bases in between. The germline gives CDR1 LNHDA, CDR2 SQIVND (reference sequence). CDR3 region: CASSIDETGTEAFF. CDR3 DNA sequence: TGTGCCAGTAGTATAGATGAAACAGGGACTGAAGCTTTCTTT. The whole variable domain, filled in from reference TRBV19 and TRBJ1-1, reads DGGITQSPKYLFRKEGQNVTLSCEQNLNHDAMYWYRQDPGQGLRLIYYSQIVNDFQKGDIAEGYSVSREKKESFPLTVTSAQKNPTAFYLCASSIDETGTEAFFGQGTRLTVV.

This clonotype was seen more than once but under ten times. This chain joins TRBV24-1 and TRBJ2-2; D gene ambiguous. CDR1 is KGHDR, CDR2 SFDVKD, per germline. Trimming pared 5 bases from V and 8 bases from J, leaving 8 bases between. The CDR3 is made up of 12 amino acids. The CDR3 coding sequence is TGTGCCACCAGTGGACGGGCGGGGGAGCTGTTTTTT. Protein: CATSGRAGELFF.

A word on this clonotype: Germline and junction disagree at one end, which may indicate a read error. J is TRBJ2-2 and V is TRBV5-1; D may be TRBD2 (6 bases). CDR1 and CDR2 (germline): SGHRS, YFSETQ. The CDR3 sequence is 15 residues long. The CDR3 loop is CAGRRGTVGIGELFF. CDR3 coding DNA: TGCGCCGGCAGGAGAGGGACTGTGGGCATCGGGGAGCTGTTTTTT.

Regarding this clonotype: One end of the junction varies from germline; a read error may be responsible. CDR3: CASSQGLAMETQYF. CDR3 DNA: TGCGCCAGCAGCCAGGGACTAGCAATGGAGACCCAGTACTTC. The V gene is TRBV7-9, the J gene TRBJ2-5, with 9 bases matching TRBD2. CDR1 is SEHNR, CDR2 FQNEAQ, per germline (reference sequence). This CDR3 is 14 amino acids long.

This sequence joins TRBV6-5 and TRBJ2-6; 10 nucleotides match TRBD2. This CDR3 has 20 residues. CDR1 is MNHEY, CDR2 SVGAGI, per germline. V was clipped by 2 bases and J by 0 bases; unmatched bases: 10. The CDR3 reads CASSYRIAGGQSSGANVLTF. CDR3 nucleotide sequence: TGTGCCAGCAGTTACAGAATAGCGGGGGGCCAGTCCTCTGGGGCCAACGTCCTGACTTTC.

The chain recombines TRBV2 with TRBJ1-5; D may be TRBD1 (5 bases). CDR3 length: 15 amino acids. V dropped 3 bases and J dropped 6 bases, with 15 bases sitting between them. CDR1 is SNHLY, CDR2 FYNNEI, per germline. The CDR3 region is CASSELSGNLQPQHF. The CDR3 region has the DNA TGTGCCAGCAGTGAGTTATCAGGGAACCTTCAGCCCCAGCATTTT.

The CDR3 nucleotides are TGTGCCAGCAGGATACAGGGGGCGCAGCCCCAGCATTTT. Residues: CASRIQGAQPQHF. The chain is built from TRBV6-5 and TRBJ1-5; 9 positions agree with TRBD1. Germline values: CDR1 MNHEY, CDR2 SVGAGI. Unmatched junction bases numbered 4, after V lost 6 bases and J lost 7 bases. This CDR3 comprises 13 residues.

A word on this clonotype: This could be a read error, since a much larger clone is one nucleotide away. This chain uses TRBV20-1 with TRBJ2-5; D may be TRBD2 (5 bases). The CDR3 extends over 15 amino acids. CDR1 is DFQATT and CDR2 is SNEGSKA in the germline V gene (reference sequence). The CDR3 loop is CSAGDSKASWETQYF. The CDR3 region has the DNA TGCAGTGCTGGAGATTCTAAGGCTAGCTGGGAGACCCAGTACTTC.

The J gene is TRBJ2-7, the V gene TRBV10-2; the D gene is possibly TRBD1 (7 bases). CDR3 length: 14 residues. Per germline, CDR1 WSHSY and CDR2 SAAADI. V gave up 8 bases and J gave up 0 bases, with 14 bases separating them. The CDR3, as DNA: TGCGCCAGCGCGGGACAGATGGACTCCTACGAGCAGTACTTC. It codes for CASAGQMDSYEQYF.

The sample holds many counts of this clonotype. V usage is TRBV12-3 or TRBV12-4 and J usage is TRBJ1-5; D call uncertain. The CDR3 is 14 residues long. V lost 5 bases and J lost 3, with 11 bases in between. Written as DNA, the CDR3 is TGTGCCAGCAGTCGGGAGCTATTCAATCAGCCCCAGCATTTT. It specifies CASSRELFNQPQHF.

Many counts were recorded for this clonotype. The V call is TRBV11-2, the J call TRBJ2-7; D assignment may be TRBD1 or TRBD2 (5 bases each). Germline lookup yields CDR1 SGHAT and CDR2 FQNNGV. V lost 5 bases, J lost 4 bases, and 15 bases lay in between. The CDR3 loop spans 14 amino acids. In DNA form, the CDR3 reads TGTGCCAGCAGCCCCCGGGACGAAATATACGAGCAGTACTTC. Translation: CASSPRDEIYEQYF. The full variable domain, rest sourced from reference TRBV11-2 and TRBJ2-7, is EAGVAQSPRYKIIEKRQSVAFWCNPISGHATLYWYQQILGQGPKLLIQFQNNGVVDDSQLPKDRFSAERLKGVDSTLKIQPAKLEDSAVYLCASSPRDEIYEQYFGPGTRLTVT.

Ten or more counts support this clonotype. V and J are TRBV6-5 and TRBJ1-2, with TRBD1 matching 10 bases. J lost 7 bases, V lost 6 bases, and 2 bases had no gene match. Germline V lookup: CDR1 MNHEY, CDR2 SVGAGI. The CDR3 is 12 amino acids. CDR3 sequence reads: CASRGQGFGYTF. The DNA of the CDR3 is TGTGCCAGCAGGGGACAGGGGTTTGGCTACACCTTC.

Points on this clonotype: The CDR3 ends on some other residue instead of the conserved phenylalanine or tryptophan, so this is likely a read error. The DNA is omitted, as the CDR3 cannot be located on it reliably, and the CDR3 follows TCRdb's listing. The J gene is TRBJ2-7, the V gene TRBV6-5; the table's D call of TRBD1 was not tested on the DNA. 10 amino acids form the CDR3, both terminal residues included. CDR1 is MNHEY, CDR2 SVGAGI, per germline. The CDR3 loop is CASRKTGTLI.

This clonotype was recorded a few times. It may be a read error: a sequence one base away is much more abundant. The V call is TRBV7-2, the J call TRBJ1-5, with TRBD1 as a possible D gene (5 bases). Germline CDR1 is SGHTA and CDR2 is FQGNSA. This CDR3 comprises 15 residues. The CDR3, as DNA: TGTGCCAACAGCTTACGGGGGTATAGCAATCAGCCCCAGCATTTT. Translation gives CANSLRGYSNQPQHF.

A remark on this clonotype: A much larger clone differs by one base, so this may be a read error. The CDR3 here is CAISEMAPREQCF. The CDR3 nucleotides read TGTGCCATCAGTGAAATGGCCCCGAGGGAGCAGTGCTTC. The rearrangement uses TRBV10-3 and TRBJ2-7; D possibly corresponds to TRBD2 (5 bases). This CDR3 contains 13 residues. Germline CDR1 and CDR2: ENHRY and SYGVKD.

This clonotype has just a few counts. The chain joins TRBV7-9 to TRBJ2-7; the match to TRBD2 covers 11 bases. Germline V gives CDR1 SEHNR, CDR2 FQNEAQ (reference sequence). This CDR3 region has 20 residues. Trimming removed 3 bases from V and 4 bases from J; junction bases left unmatched: 20. This CDR3 is CASSFAASLAGAFRHYEQYF. The CDR3 nucleotides read TGTGCCAGCAGCTTCGCAGCATCACTAGCGGGAGCGTTTCGCCATTACGAGCAGTACTTC. Together with reference TRBV7-9 and TRBJ2-7, the CDR3 gives the full variable domain: DTGVSQNPRHKITKRGQNVTFRCDPISEHNRLYWYRQTLGQGPEFLTYFQNEAQLEKSRLLSDRFSAERPKGSFSTLEIQRTEQGDSAMYLCASSFAASLAGAFRHYEQYFGPGTRLTVT.

There are a few counts of this clonotype. The genes are TRBV6-5 and TRBJ1-1, with no clear D. The CDR3 has 11 residues. Trimming left V 2 bases short and J 9 bases short, with 7 bases between. Germline CDR1 MNHEY, CDR2 SVGAGI. The CDR3 region has the DNA TGTGCCAGCAGTTACCCCGGGAAAGCTTTCTTT. It translates to CASSYPGKAFF.